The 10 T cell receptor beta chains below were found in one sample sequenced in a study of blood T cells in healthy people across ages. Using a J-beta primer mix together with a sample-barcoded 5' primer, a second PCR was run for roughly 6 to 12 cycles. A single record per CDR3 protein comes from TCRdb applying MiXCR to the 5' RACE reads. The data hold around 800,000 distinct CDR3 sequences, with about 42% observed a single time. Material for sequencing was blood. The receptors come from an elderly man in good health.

The CDR3 nucleotides read TGTGCCACCAGTGTTTCAACCGGGACAGGGTTTGCCGAGCAGTACTTC. Its translation: CATSVSTGTGFAEQYF. V is TRBV24-1 and J is TRBJ2-5, with 9 positions matching TRBD1. The closer fit of TRBJ2-7 to the DNA end suggests the J call may be wrong. Looked up from germline, CDR1 is KGHDR and CDR2 is SFDVKD. The length of the CDR3 is 16 residues.

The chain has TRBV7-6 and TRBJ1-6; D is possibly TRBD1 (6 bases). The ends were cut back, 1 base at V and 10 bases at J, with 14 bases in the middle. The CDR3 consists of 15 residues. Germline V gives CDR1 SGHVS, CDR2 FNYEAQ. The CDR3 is CASSLEGVGASPLHF. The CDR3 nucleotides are TGTGCCAGCAGCTTAGAGGGGGTAGGCGCGTCACCCCTCCACTTT.

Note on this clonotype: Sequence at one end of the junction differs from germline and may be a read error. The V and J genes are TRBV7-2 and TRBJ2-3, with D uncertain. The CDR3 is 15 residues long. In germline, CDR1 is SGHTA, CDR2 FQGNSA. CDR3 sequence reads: CASSQDGSEVDTRYF. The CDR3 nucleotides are TGTGCCAGCAGCCAAGACGGCAGTGAGGTTGATACGCGGTATTTT.

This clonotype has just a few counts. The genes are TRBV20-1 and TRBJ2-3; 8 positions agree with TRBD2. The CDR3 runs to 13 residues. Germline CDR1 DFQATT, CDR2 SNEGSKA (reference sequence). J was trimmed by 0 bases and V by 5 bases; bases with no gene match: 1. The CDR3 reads CSAERGSTDTQYF. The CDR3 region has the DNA TGCAGTGCTGAGCGGGGGAGCACAGATACGCAGTATTTT.

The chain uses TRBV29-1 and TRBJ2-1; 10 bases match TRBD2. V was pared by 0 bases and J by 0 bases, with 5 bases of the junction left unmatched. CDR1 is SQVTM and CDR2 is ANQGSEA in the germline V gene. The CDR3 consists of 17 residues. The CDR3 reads CSVEDSASGSSYNEQFF. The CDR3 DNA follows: TGCAGCGTTGAAGATTCGGCTAGCGGGAGCTCCTACAATGAGCAGTTCTTC.

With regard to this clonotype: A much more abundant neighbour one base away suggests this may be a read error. In DNA, the CDR3 is TGTGCCAGCAGCTTAGATGTGGGGGCCGTAGATGCGCAGTATTTT. It translates to CASSLDVGAVDAQYF. The chain joins TRBV7-8 to TRBJ2-3; TRBD1 is a possible D gene (6 bases). The germline V gene has CDR1 SGHVS and CDR2 FQNEAQ. This CDR3 comprises 15 residues.

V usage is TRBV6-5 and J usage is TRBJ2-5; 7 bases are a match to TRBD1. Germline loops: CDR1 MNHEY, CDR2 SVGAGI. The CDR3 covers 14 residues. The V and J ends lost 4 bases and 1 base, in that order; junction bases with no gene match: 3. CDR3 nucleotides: TGTGCCAGCAGTTCCTGGACAGGCCAAGAGACCCAGTACTTC. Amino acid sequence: CASSSWTGQETQYF.

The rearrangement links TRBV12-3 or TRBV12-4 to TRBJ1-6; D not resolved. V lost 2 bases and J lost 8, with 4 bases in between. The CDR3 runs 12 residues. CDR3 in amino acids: CASSLRDSPLHF. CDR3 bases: TGTGCCAGCAGTTTACGGGATTCACCCCTCCACTTT.

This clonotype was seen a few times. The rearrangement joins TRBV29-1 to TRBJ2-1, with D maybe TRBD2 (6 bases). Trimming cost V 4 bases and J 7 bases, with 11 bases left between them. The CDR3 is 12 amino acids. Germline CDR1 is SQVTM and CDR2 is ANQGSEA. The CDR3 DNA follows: TGCAGCGTTGTGGAGGGGTTGAATGAGCAGTTCTTC. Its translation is CSVVEGLNEQFF.

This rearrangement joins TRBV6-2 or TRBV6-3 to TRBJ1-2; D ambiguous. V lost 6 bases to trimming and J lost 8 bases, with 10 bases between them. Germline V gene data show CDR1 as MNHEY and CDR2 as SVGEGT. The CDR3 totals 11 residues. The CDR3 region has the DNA TGTGCCAGCAGCCACAACGGGGGCTACACCTTC. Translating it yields CASSHNGGYTF.